The sequence of this T cell receptor (beta chain) was determined in a study of blood T cells in healthy people across ages. Whole-study results and caveats: The study found more naive CD4+ cells and higher diversity in long-lived than aged donors. Diversity was estimated from one million T cells, and these estimates were considered underestimates.

Turning to this clonotype: Its antigen is as yet unknown.

A J-beta primer mix and a sample-barcoded 5' primer were used in a second PCR of about 6 to 12 cycles. A 12-random-nucleotide template-switch adaptor tagged each cDNA molecule. Samples each returned at least 2.5 million CDR3-containing paired-end reads. TCRdb recomputed calls from the 5' RACE reads with MiXCR, one row per CDR3 protein. This sample yields about 1.4 million distinct CDR3 sequences, of which 59% are seen a single time; roughly 7% belongs to the top ten. Germline V gene data show CDR1 as MGHRA and CDR2 as YSYEKL. This CDR3 has 13 amino acids. V dropped 5 bases and J dropped 5 bases, with 9 bases sitting between them.

V gene TRBV4-1 combines with J gene TRBJ2-2; unclear D gene. What was sequenced was blood. The TCR sequence derives from a man between 18 and 35 years old in good health. CDR3 in amino acids: CASSYQQTGELFF. The CDR3, as DNA: TGCGCCAGCAGCTACCAACAGACCGGGGAGCTGTTTTTT.